Shown below are 22 T cell receptor beta chains from a single sample sequenced in a study of Ad26.COV2.S vaccination and SARS-CoV-2 variants. The repertoire was sequenced with immunoSEQ multiplex PCR; TCRdb's copy has only in-frame clones and lacks some. The sample carries around 370,000 clones, 92% recorded once. The sequences come from peripheral blood, collected after recovery from COVID-19. These receptors were taken from a human donor who had recovered from COVID-19.

This clone has only one observation. The chain employs TRBV6-5 and TRBJ1-1; 10 positions match TRBD1. Trimming cost V 2 bases and J 5 bases; bases outside gene matches: 2. This CDR3 is 14 amino acids long. The germline V gene has CDR1 MNHEY and CDR2 SVGAGI. The CDR3 bases are TGTGCCAGCAGTTACGGACAGGGGGTTACTGAAGCTTTCTTT. This translates into CASSYGQGVTEAFF.

This rearrangement joins TRBV10-3 to TRBJ2-1; 8 bases are a match to TRBD1. The J segment lost 8 bases and the V segment lost 3 bases, leaving 3 bases of the junction unmatched. The CDR3 length is 13 residues. Germline values: CDR1 ENHRY, CDR2 SYGVKD. The CDR3 nucleotides read TGTGCCATCAGTGATCGGGGACAGGATGAGCAGTTCTTC. It translates to CAISDRGQDEQFF.

The genes are TRBV27 and TRBJ2-7, with TRBD2 matching over 10 bases. V shed 0 bases, J shed 2 bases, and the junction held 4 bases outside the gene matches. Looked up from germline, CDR1 is MNHEY and CDR2 is SMNVEV (reference sequence). The CDR3 length is 16 residues. The chain's CDR3 is CASSLSGLAFTYEQYF. CDR3 DNA: TGTGCCAGCAGTTTATCGGGACTAGCGTTTACCTACGAGCAGTACTTC.

The CDR3 bases are TGTGCCAGCAGCTTTTTGGGAGGGGCCTCGAACACTGAAGCTTTCTTT. This sequence encodes CASSFLGGASNTEAFF. V usage is TRBV7-8 and J usage is TRBJ1-1; tentative D call: TRBD1 (5 bases). This CDR3 is 16 amino acids long. Germline V gene sequence: CDR1 SGHVS, CDR2 FQNEAQ. Trimming took off 3 bases at V and 1 base at J, with 15 bases between the two ends.

The gene calls are TRBV11-2 and TRBJ1-1; no reliable D call. V shed 5 bases and J shed 3 bases, with 25 bases lying between them. This CDR3 comprises 18 residues. Looked up from germline, CDR1 is SGHAT and CDR2 is FQNNGV. CDR3 in amino acids: CASSPLGLSHYQYTEAFF. The CDR3 nucleotides read TGTGCCAGCAGCCCTCTTGGACTGAGCCATTACCAGTACACTGAAGCTTTCTTT. Full variable domain (outside the CDR3, taken from reference TRBV11-2 and TRBJ1-1): EAGVAQSPRYKIIEKRQSVAFWCNPISGHATLYWYQQILGQGPKLLIQFQNNGVVDDSQLPKDRFSAERLKGVDSTLKIQPAKLEDSAVYLCASSPLGLSHYQYTEAFFGQGTRLTVV.

The V call is TRBV10-1, the J call TRBJ1-3; 12 bases agree with TRBD1. The CDR3 consists of 16 residues. The germline gives CDR1 WNHNN, CDR2 SYGVQD (reference sequence). Trimming cost V 6 bases and J 4 bases; bases outside gene matches: 7. The CDR3 region is CASSPGQGAAGNTIYF. CDR3 coding DNA: TGCGCCAGCAGCCCGGGACAGGGGGCGGCAGGAAACACCATATATTTT.

The rearrangement uses TRBV27 and TRBJ2-7; D gene uncertain. Germline CDR1 MNHEY, CDR2 SMNVEV (reference sequence). V gave up 5 bases and J gave up 3 bases, with 11 bases separating them. This CDR3 has 13 residues. CDR3 DNA: TGTGCCAGCAGTAGGAGAGGTCGCTACGAGCAGTACTTC. This gives the protein CASSRRGRYEQYF.

The CDR3 loop is CAIRGEGFSGNTIYF. CDR3 in DNA: TGTGCCATCAGGGGCGAGGGCTTCTCTGGAAACACCATATATTTT. The chain carries TRBV10-3 and TRBJ1-3; D remains unclear. Germline CDR1 is ENHRY and CDR2 is SYGVKD. V shed 6 bases and J shed 0 bases, with 12 bases lying between them. The CDR3 runs 15 residues.

The genes are TRBV5-1 and TRBJ2-2; 9 bases match TRBD2. The ends lost 4 bases at V and 5 bases at J; junction bases unmatched: 9. This CDR3 region has 16 residues. Germline V gene sequence: CDR1 SGHRS, CDR2 YFSETQ. The CDR3 DNA reads TGCGCCAGCAGCCTTGTAGCGGGGGTGGATACCGGGGAGCTGTTTTTT. Translated, it gives CASSLVAGVDTGELFF.

The V gene is TRBV5-4, the J gene TRBJ1-2; no clear D. V gave up 2 bases and J gave up 0 bases, with 17 bases separating them. The CDR3 is 17 residues long. CDR1 and CDR2 from the germline V gene are SGHNT and YYREEE (reference sequence). The CDR3 protein is CASSFRGFVQTNYGYTF. The CDR3 DNA is TGTGCCAGCAGCTTCCGGGGTTTCGTACAGACTAACTATGGCTACACCTTC.

This rearrangement joins TRBV4-3 to TRBJ2-3; 7 bases map to TRBD1. Losses at the gene ends were 1 base for V and 1 base for J; bases not matched to a gene: 5. In germline, CDR1 is LGHNA, CDR2 YSLEER. The CDR3 is made up of 16 amino acids. The CDR3 region is CASSQGEGGRTDTQYF. The DNA of the CDR3 is TGCGCCAGCAGCCAAGGGGAAGGGGGCCGCACAGATACGCAGTATTTT.

J is TRBJ1-1 and V is TRBV27, with D possibly matching TRBD1 (6 bases). Per germline, CDR1 MNHEY and CDR2 SMNVEV (reference sequence). The length of the CDR3 is 14 residues. The ends were cut back, 1 base at V and 3 bases at J, with 9 bases in the middle. The CDR3 is CASSLWGPDTEAFF. The CDR3 DNA sequence: TGTGCCAGCAGTTTATGGGGGCCGGACACTGAAGCTTTCTTT.

This clone was seen just once. V gene TRBV9 combines with J gene TRBJ2-3; D may be TRBD1 (7 bases). This CDR3 is built from 16 residues. CDR1 and CDR2 (germline): SGDLS, YYNGEE. V lost 1 base to trimming and J lost 6 bases, with 18 bases between them. The CDR3 DNA reads TGTGCCAGCAGCGTAAGGGGGCGACTAGGTTGGGATACGCAGTATTTT. Its protein is CASSVRGRLGWDTQYF.

The chain joins TRBV18 to TRBJ2-5, with D unresolved. The germline V and J ends were trimmed by 4 bases and 11 bases, with 14 bases remaining between them. Looked up from germline, CDR1 is KGHSH and CDR2 is LQKENI. The CDR3 contains 12 residues. The DNA for the CDR3 is TGTGCCAGCTCACAGGAAGGAGTTGGTCAGTACTTC. It specifies CASSQEGVGQYF.

The genes are TRBV5-4 and TRBJ2-4; weak D call: TRBD1 (5 bases). The CDR3 is 13 amino acids. The V gene's germline CDR1 is SGHNT and CDR2 YYREEE (reference sequence). The ends were cut back, 4 bases at V and 6 bases at J, with 11 bases in the middle. In DNA form, the CDR3 reads TGTGCCAGCAGCCTTAGACAGACAAACATTCAGTACTTC. Its protein product is CASSLRQTNIQYF.

The chain links TRBV5-1 to TRBJ2-7; no definite D call. Trimming took 1 base from V and 2 from J, leaving 4 bases between them. The CDR3 has 12 residues. The germline V gene encodes CDR1 SGHRS and CDR2 YFSETQ. CDR3 sequence: CASSLTAYEQYF. The CDR3 DNA reads as TGCGCCAGCAGCTTGACAGCCTACGAGCAGTACTTC.

The CDR3 loop is CASSLQGGAGQPQHF. The CDR3 coding sequence is TGTGCCAGCAGCTTGCAGGGTGGAGCTGGTCAGCCCCAGCATTTT. The chain joins TRBV5-4 to TRBJ1-5, with D tentatively TRBD1 (5 bases). Germline V CDR1 and CDR2: SGHNT, YYREEE (reference sequence). The CDR3 is 15 residues long. V gave up 1 base and J gave up 6 bases, with 14 bases separating them.

The chain carries TRBV10-3 and TRBJ2-7; 8 nucleotides agree with TRBD1. CDR1 and CDR2 (germline): ENHRY, SYGVKD. The CDR3 is 13 amino acids. J gave up 2 bases and V 10 bases, and 7 bases lay outside the gene matches. The CDR3 nucleotides are TGTGCCACCTCACAGGGGGAGGCCTACGAGCAGTACTTC. Translating it yields CATSQGEAYEQYF.

This sequence joins TRBV5-1 and TRBJ1-1; 9 positions agree with TRBD1. Germline values: CDR1 SGHRS, CDR2 YFSETQ. This CDR3 contains 13 residues. Losses at the gene ends were 6 bases for V and 7 bases for J; bases not matched to a gene: 7. Here the CDR3 DNA reads TGCGCCAGCACCACAGGGGGCTCCGTTGAAGCTTTCTTT. Amino acid sequence: CASTTGGSVEAFF.

This clone was counted once. The chain links TRBV27 to TRBJ2-5; D not certain. The germline CDR1 and CDR2 sequences are MNHEY and SMNVEV (reference sequence). The CDR3 totals 14 residues. V was clipped by 4 bases and J by 1 base, with 10 bases between them. The CDR3 nucleotides read TGTGCCAGCAGTTCCGCCGGTATCCAAGAGACCCAGTACTTC. It yields the protein CASSSAGIQETQYF.

The chain carries TRBV14 and TRBJ1-2, with D possibly being TRBD1 (5 bases). The germline V and J ends were trimmed by 4 bases and 3 bases, with 9 bases remaining between them. The CDR3 spans 13 residues. CDR1 SGHDN and CDR2 FVKESK come from the germline V gene. CDR3 residues: CASSLDSYYGYTF. CDR3 nucleotide sequence: TGTGCCAGCAGCCTAGACAGCTACTATGGCTACACCTTC.

The chain combines TRBV7-9 with TRBJ2-4; 7 bases are shared with TRBD1. Germline V gene data show CDR1 as SEHNR and CDR2 as FQNEAQ (reference sequence). The CDR3 loop spans 14 amino acids. V trimming: 4 bases; J trimming: 10 bases; junction bases outside the gene matches: 10. The DNA of the CDR3 is TGTGCCAGCAGCTCTATATCGGACAGGCCTATTCAGTACTTC. Translation: CASSSISDRPIQYF.